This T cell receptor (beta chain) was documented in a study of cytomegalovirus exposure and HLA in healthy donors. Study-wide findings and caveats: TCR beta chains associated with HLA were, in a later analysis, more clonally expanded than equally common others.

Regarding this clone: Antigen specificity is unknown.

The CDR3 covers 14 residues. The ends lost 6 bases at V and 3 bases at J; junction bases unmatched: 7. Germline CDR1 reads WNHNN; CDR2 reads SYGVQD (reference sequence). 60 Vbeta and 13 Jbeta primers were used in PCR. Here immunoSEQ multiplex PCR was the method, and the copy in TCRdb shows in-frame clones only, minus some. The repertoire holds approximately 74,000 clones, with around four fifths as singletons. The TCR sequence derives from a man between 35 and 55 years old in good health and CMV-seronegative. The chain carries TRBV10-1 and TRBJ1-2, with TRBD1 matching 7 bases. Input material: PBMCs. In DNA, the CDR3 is TGCGCCAGCAGGGGCACCGGGACAGACTATGGCTACACCTTC. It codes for CASRGTGTDYGYTF.